This passage covers 12 T cell receptor beta chains from one sample sequenced in a study of T cell repertoires in cytomegalovirus infection (dated by TCRdb to 2018 to 2020). The data were produced on an Illumina HiSeq 1500. The public reads were reanalyzed by TCRdb: fastp trimming at Q25, MiXCR alignment, in-frame beta chains only. Entries that share a CDR3 protein sequence are merged under the most common genes and DNA. In all, the sample holds 95,000 to 120,000 distinct CDR3 sequences, and about 30% of those were seen once. Around two fifths of the sample rests with the top ten. The label giving this sample's treatment or condition can be read as: in vitro stimulation with specific CMV peptide epitopes to enrich CMV-specific T cells. Their antigen targets remain unknown. The source was CD8+ T cells from cultured PBMCs, collected from culture after CMV antigen stimulation. These TCRs come from a human donor in good health (CMV status not recorded). Some clones in this sample may be carry-over from other donors' samples.

This clonotype was observed a few times. The chain joins TRBV7-9 to TRBJ2-2; perhaps TRBD2 as D (6 bases). The CDR3 contains 17 residues. CDR1 SEHNR and CDR2 FQNEAQ come from the germline V gene (reference sequence). The germline V and J ends were trimmed by 1 base and 2 bases, with 14 bases remaining between them. The CDR3 DNA is TGTGCCAGCAGCTTAGATCAGGGAGGTCTAAACACCGGGGAGCTGTTTTTT. Translated: CASSLDQGGLNTGELFF.

J is TRBJ2-4 and V is TRBV2; D gene ambiguous. This CDR3 spans 15 amino acids. Germline CDR1 and CDR2: SNHLY and FYNNEI. V lost 4 bases and J 2 bases, leaving 12 bases between the germline ends. CDR3 in amino acids: CASSGPPGPKNIQYF. The CDR3, as DNA: TGTGCCAGCAGTGGCCCCCCGGGTCCCAAAAACATTCAGTACTTC.

This clonotype has a handful of counts. CDR3 nucleotides: TGTGCCAGCAGTCCGTCTTATGAGCGGGACCCGTACCAAGAGACCCAGTACTTC. This encodes CASSPSYERDPYQETQYF. The V and J genes are TRBV6-5 and TRBJ2-5; 7 nucleotides line up with TRBD2. Losses at the gene ends were 5 bases for V and 0 bases for J; bases not matched to a gene: 15. The CDR3 has 18 residues. Per germline, CDR1 MNHEY and CDR2 SVGAGI.

In its sample, this clonotype was seen once. The chain combines TRBV4-1 with TRBJ2-7, with D possibly TRBD1 on 5 matching bases. Germline-derived CDR1 and CDR2 are MGHRA and YSYEKL. The CDR3 has 15 residues. V was clipped by 3 bases and J by 0 bases, with 12 bases between them. The CDR3 protein is CASSHRVLSSYEQYF. The CDR3 nucleotides are TGCGCCAGCAGCCACAGGGTTCTCAGCTCCTACGAGCAGTACTTC.

The rearrangement links TRBV7-6 to TRBJ2-7; D call uncertain. V lost 5 bases to trimming and J lost 6 bases, with 11 bases between them. The CDR3 sequence is 12 residues long. CDR1 is SGHVS, CDR2 FNYEAQ, per germline. CDR3 loop: CASSPSIGEQYF. The CDR3 DNA sequence: TGTGCCAGCAGCCCATCTATCGGCGAGCAGTACTTC.

This clonotype was observed a few times. V and J are TRBV2 and TRBJ1-3; D remains unclear. Germline CDR1 SNHLY, CDR2 FYNNEI. This CDR3 is built from 14 residues. The V and J ends lost 1 base and 3 bases respectively, with 7 bases between them. The CDR3 DNA reads as TGTGCCAGCAGTGAAGGGGGATATGGAAACACCATATATTTT. Translation gives CASSEGGYGNTIYF.

For this clonotype: A read error may be the cause here, since a much bigger clone is one base away. This chain joins TRBV7-3 and TRBJ2-1; D call uncertain. The CDR3 length is 11 residues. Germline CDR1 reads SGHTA; CDR2 reads FQGTGA. The V and J ends lost 2 bases and 14 bases respectively, with 10 bases between them. The CDR3 coding sequence is TGTGCCAGCAGCTTAGTCGGATTAGAGTTCTTC. Its protein product is CASSLVGLEFF.

The table lists this clonotype with a few counts. CDR3 sequence reads: CASSLVRRVTDTQYF. DNA of the CDR3: TGTGCCAGCAGTCTCGTTCGACGGGTCACAGATACGCAGTATTTT. V is TRBV12-3 or TRBV12-4 and J is TRBJ2-3; D remains ambiguous. The V and J ends lost 5 bases and 2 bases respectively, with 14 bases between them. The CDR3 spans 15 residues.

The sample holds one count of this clonotype. This chain connects TRBV20-1 to TRBJ1-2; no clear D gene. The CDR3 totals 13 residues. The germline V gene encodes CDR1 DFQATT and CDR2 SNEGSKA (reference sequence). V gave up 0 bases and J gave up 2 bases, with 7 bases separating them. DNA for the CDR3: TGCAGTGCTAGAGATGGCGGGAACTATGGCTACACCTTC. Translated: CSARDGGNYGYTF.

This clonotype was detected only a few times. The chain joins TRBV6-1 to TRBJ2-7, with 11 positions matching TRBD1. This CDR3 has 16 residues. With 2 bases clipped from V and 1 base from J, the junction kept 4 bases outside the gene matches. The V gene's germline CDR1 is MNHNS and CDR2 SASEGT. The CDR3 region is CASSELGDRGSYEQYF. CDR3 sequence (DNA): TGTGCCAGCAGTGAATTGGGGGACAGGGGGTCCTACGAGCAGTACTTC.

CDR3 bases: TGTGCCAGCAGACGGGACGGATACAATGAGCAGTTCTTC. Translation: CASRRDGYNEQFF. The V and J genes are TRBV6-1 and TRBJ2-1; either TRBD1 or TRBD2 may fit D (5 bases each). With 6 bases removed from V and 4 bases from J, the gap between germline ends came to 10 bases. Germline CDR1 is MNHNS and CDR2 is SASEGT. The CDR3 sequence is 13 residues long.

At least ten counts were recorded for this clonotype. This chain links TRBV7-2 with TRBJ1-4; 8 bases line up with TRBD1. Germline CDR1 is SGHTA and CDR2 is FQGNSA. After removal of 2 bases from V and 4 bases from J, the junction contained 6 bases not matched to a gene. The CDR3 has 16 amino acids. CDR3 amino acids: CASSLLGTGLNEKLFF. For the CDR3, the DNA is TGTGCCAGCAGCTTATTGGGGACAGGTCTTAATGAAAAACTGTTTTTT.